Listed here are 8 T cell receptor beta chains from one sample, sequenced in a study of blood T cell repertoires in COVID-19 (dated by TCRdb to the early 2020s). The library was built by means of the immunoSEQ multiplex PCR assay. In its TCRdb copy, this immuneACCESS table keeps in-frame sequences only and misses some clones. Where compared with another copy, unresolved V genes explain less than half of these, and the others have no known cause. The sample includes 380,000 or so clones, with 70% to 90% observed a single time. Under 8.5% of the sample rests with the top ten. The sequencing sample was made of peripheral blood. Every receptor here comes from a woman aged 55-70 years with COVID-19, enrolled during active disease.

This clone was recorded once. The V gene is TRBV4-2, the J gene TRBJ2-1; TRBD2 aligns across 8 bases. Germline V gene lookup returns CDR1 LGHNA and CDR2 YNFKEQ. V gave up 3 bases and J gave up 5 bases; unmatched junction bases: 6. The CDR3 covers 15 residues. The CDR3 region has the DNA TGTGCCAGCAGCCATGCCGGGACTAGTAACAATGAGCAGTTCTTC. Protein product: CASSHAGTSNNEQFF.

J is TRBJ2-1 and V is TRBV4-3; 8 nucleotides align to TRBD1. The junction had 12 bases not matched to a gene; V was cut back by 2 bases and J by 9 bases. The CDR3 is 16 residues long. From germline, CDR1 is LGHNA and CDR2 YSLEER. The CDR3, as DNA: TGCGCCAGCAGCCAACACCGACAGGGGAATGTGGGTGAGCAGTTCTTC. This gives the protein CASSQHRQGNVGEQFF.

The chain recombines TRBV5-5 with TRBJ2-7; maybe TRBD2 (7 bases). Trimming removed 4 bases at V and 1 base at J, with 18 bases between. Germline lookup yields CDR1 SGHKS and CDR2 YYEKEE (reference sequence). The CDR3 contains 16 residues. The CDR3 DNA is TGTGCCAGCAGCCTGCAGGGCGGGGGCCCATCCTACGAGCAGTACTTC. Translation gives CASSLQGGGPSYEQYF.

The CDR3 spells CASSALLAGGNTGELFF. CDR3 coding DNA: TGTGCCAGCAGCGCTCTCCTAGCGGGGGGAAACACCGGGGAGCTGTTTTTT. The J gene is TRBJ2-2, the V gene TRBV9; 11 positions agree with TRBD2. V was clipped by 3 bases and J by 2 bases; unmatched bases: 6. Germline loops: CDR1 SGDLS, CDR2 YYNGEE. The CDR3 loop spans 17 amino acids. Full variable domain (outside the CDR3, taken from reference TRBV9 and TRBJ2-2): DSGVTQTPKHLITATGQRVTLRCSPRSGDLSVYWYQQSLDQGLQFLIQYYNGEERAKGNILERFSAQQFPDLHSELNLSSLELGDSALYFCASSALLAGGNTGELFFGEGSRLTVL.

This clone appeared a few times. Other DNA sequences in the sample encode the same CDR3. The chain combines TRBV9 with TRBJ2-1; a possible D gene is TRBD1 (6 bases). Looked up from germline, CDR1 is SGDLS and CDR2 is YYNGEE. The V end lost 3 bases, the J end lost 3 bases, and 13 bases lay between the germline ends. The CDR3 runs 15 residues. CDR3 sequence: CASSGGGNLYNEQFF. CDR3 DNA: TGTGCCAGCAGCGGAGGGGGTAACCTCTACAATGAGCAGTTCTTC.

The chain carries TRBV10-3 and TRBJ2-2, with D maybe TRBD1 (6 bases). Trimming left V 7 bases short and J 1 base short, with 10 bases between. Germline CDR1 reads ENHRY; CDR2 reads SYGVKD. This CDR3 comprises 14 residues. CDR3 in DNA: TGTGCCATCAAGGGGGACCAGAACACCGGGGAGCTGTTTTTT. Its translation is CAIKGDQNTGELFF.

The chain has TRBV27 and TRBJ2-5; 7 bases map to TRBD1. The trim removed 6 bases at V and 3 bases at J, leaving 10 bases unmatched. The germline gives CDR1 MNHEY, CDR2 SMNVEV (reference sequence). The CDR3 loop spans 15 amino acids. The CDR3 loop is CASRKGTVRKETQYF. CDR3 nucleotides: TGTGCCAGCAGAAAGGGGACAGTACGAAAAGAGACCCAGTACTTC.

This chain connects TRBV5-4 to TRBJ1-5; tentative D call: TRBD1 (5 bases). The CDR3 is made up of 14 amino acids. The V end was cut by 0 bases, the J end by 1 base, with 5 bases between. Germline V gene lookup returns CDR1 SGHNT and CDR2 YYREEE (reference sequence). The CDR3 reads CASSLEGSNQPQHF. CDR3 DNA: TGTGCCAGCAGCTTGGAGGGGAGCAATCAGCCCCAGCATTTT.